Below, 23 T cell receptor beta chains from the same sample are listed, as sequenced in a study of glioma-infiltrating T cells after dendritic cell vaccination (dated by TCRdb to about 2016). To prepare the library, the immunoSEQ multiplex PCR assay was applied. The table was pulled from immuneACCESS by TCRdb, which kept in-frame rearrangements only. Such tables lose some clones; where checked, under half of the loss comes from unresolved V genes, and the rest has no known cause. Here the sample has 65,000 to 90,000 clones; over 75% occur a single time. The ten largest clonotypes hold around 2.3% of the sample. The sequencing here drew on blood, taken before dendritic cell vaccination. These receptors came from a human donor with glioblastoma.

This chain joins TRBV2 and TRBJ2-1; D gene unclear. With 3 bases removed from V and 8 bases from J, the gap between germline ends came to 5 bases. CDR3 length equals 11 residues. Per germline, CDR1 SNHLY and CDR2 FYNNEI. The CDR3 here is CASSDRYEQFF. DNA of the CDR3: TGTGCCAGCAGTGATCGGTATGAGCAGTTCTTC.

This sequence joins TRBV4-2 and TRBJ1-1; D is undetermined. CDR1 is LGHNA, CDR2 YNFKEQ, per germline. V was trimmed by 4 bases and J by 4 bases, leaving 16 bases between them. This CDR3 has 15 amino acids. The chain's CDR3 is CASSPARGWGTEAFF. The CDR3 nucleotides are TGTGCCAGCAGCCCTGCGCGGGGATGGGGCACTGAAGCTTTCTTT.

This clone showed up just a few times. The V and J genes are TRBV29-1 and TRBJ2-1, with TRBD2 identical over 9 bases. CDR3 length: 17 amino acids. Germline V CDR1 and CDR2: SQVTM, ANQGSEA. The J segment lost 0 bases and the V segment lost 6 bases, leaving 12 bases of the junction unmatched. The CDR3 sequence: CSVGASGARNSYNEQFF. The DNA of the CDR3 is TGCAGCGTGGGGGCTAGCGGGGCTCGAAACTCCTACAATGAGCAGTTCTTC.

The chain carries TRBV5-1 and TRBJ2-3; 10 bases agree with TRBD1. Germline V lookup: CDR1 SGHRS, CDR2 YFSETQ. J gave up 2 bases and V 7 bases, and 13 bases lay outside the gene matches. The CDR3 consists of 17 residues. The CDR3, as DNA: TGCGCCAGCGGCTATCGACCGGGACAGGGGTCCACAGATACGCAGTATTTT. It is translated as CASGYRPGQGSTDTQYF.

This rearrangement joins TRBV19 to TRBJ1-3; 9 nucleotides agree with TRBD1. Germline loops: CDR1 LNHDA, CDR2 SQIVND (reference sequence). The CDR3 contains 16 residues. The ends lost 6 bases at V and 6 bases at J; junction bases unmatched: 12. CDR3 protein: CASSPQSGTGKNTIYF. DNA for the CDR3: TGTGCCAGTAGCCCTCAATCCGGGACAGGGAAAAACACCATATATTTT.

The chain carries TRBV6-1 and TRBJ2-7; 8 nucleotides agree with TRBD1. This CDR3 comprises 15 residues. The germline gives CDR1 MNHNS, CDR2 SASEGT. The trim removed 7 bases at V and 5 bases at J, leaving 13 bases unmatched. CDR3 residues: CASTGQGGDGHEQYV. The CDR3 nucleotides read TGTGCCAGCACTGGACAGGGAGGTGATGGGCACGAGCAGTACGTC.

V is TRBV16 and J is TRBJ1-5; possible D gene TRBD1, 5 bases. The germline V gene encodes CDR1 KGHSY and CDR2 FQNENV. V was pared by 2 bases and J by 7 bases, with 18 bases between. This CDR3 is 16 amino acids long. For the CDR3, the DNA is TGTGCCAGCAGCCAAGGGGTCCACACAGGACCACAGCCCCAGCATTTT. Protein sequence: CASSQGVHTGPQPQHF.

This clone showed up just a few times. The V call is TRBV10-3, the J call TRBJ1-3; D unclear. This CDR3 is 16 amino acids long. V gave up 4 bases and J gave up 0 bases, with 13 bases separating them. The germline gives CDR1 ENHRY, CDR2 SYGVKD. The CDR3 DNA is TGTGCCATCAGTGCCTACGGGGTGAGCTCTGGAAACACCATATATTTT. Translation gives CAISAYGVSSGNTIYF.

The J gene is TRBJ2-1, the V gene TRBV5-1; TRBD2 is a possible D gene (6 bases). The germline V gene encodes CDR1 SGHRS and CDR2 YFSETQ. V gave up 1 base and J gave up 3 bases, with 17 bases separating them. The CDR3 runs to 17 residues. The CDR3 DNA follows: TGCGCCAGCAGCTTGTTGAGGGAGGATTGGAACTACAATGAGCAGTTCTTC. It is translated as CASSLLREDWNYNEQFF.

The chain carries TRBV7-8 and TRBJ2-5, with 8 positions matching TRBD1. Trimming took 4 bases from V and 1 from J; bases not matched to a gene: 2. In germline, CDR1 is SGHVS, CDR2 FQNEAQ. The CDR3 extends over 14 amino acids. The chain's CDR3 is CASSSQGVQETQYF. DNA of the CDR3: TGTGCCAGCAGCTCACAGGGGGTCCAAGAGACCCAGTACTTC.

To note about this clone: A read error may produce the germline difference seen at one junction end. The gene calls are TRBV4-2 and TRBJ2-2, with a possible D match to TRBD1 (6 bases). The length of the CDR3 is 16 residues. Germline V lookup: CDR1 LGHNA, CDR2 YNFKEQ. The CDR3 loop is CASGHKGVDNTGELFF. In DNA, the CDR3 is TGTGCCAGCGGCCATAAGGGGGTTGACAACACCGGGGAGCTGTTTTTT.

The chain combines TRBV7-2 with TRBJ2-2, with 8 bases identical to TRBD2. With V trimmed by 2 bases and J by 5 bases, 7 bases remained unmatched. There are 16 residues in the CDR3. The germline CDR1 and CDR2 sequences are SGHTA and FQGNSA. For the CDR3, the DNA is TGTGCCAGCAGCTTACGGGAGGGGGTGAGAACCGGGGAGCTGTTTTTT. This encodes CASSLREGVRTGELFF.

V usage is TRBV5-1 and J usage is TRBJ2-3, with 9 bases that match TRBD2. Per germline, CDR1 SGHRS and CDR2 YFSETQ. The CDR3 has 15 amino acids. Losses at the gene ends were 4 bases for V and 4 bases for J; bases not matched to a gene: 7. The CDR3 nucleotides read TGCGCCAGCAGCCCCCGGGGCGGGGGGGCAGATACGCAGTATTTT. It is translated as CASSPRGGGADTQYF.

The chain employs TRBV5-1 and TRBJ2-1, with 14 bases that match TRBD2. Per germline, CDR1 SGHRS and CDR2 YFSETQ. The CDR3 is 20 amino acids. V lost 4 bases and J lost 1; bases outside the gene matches: 13. This CDR3 is CASSLRGRTSGRTSYNEQFF. CDR3 nucleotides: TGCGCCAGCAGCCTTAGGGGCAGGACTAGCGGGAGGACATCCTACAATGAGCAGTTCTTC.

The V call is TRBV6-5, the J call TRBJ2-7, with TRBD1 matching over 7 bases. V trimming: 0 bases; J trimming: 3 bases; junction bases outside the gene matches: 2. CDR1 is MNHEY and CDR2 is SVGAGI in the germline V gene. This CDR3 contains 14 residues. CDR3 nucleotide sequence: TGTGCCAGCAGTTACTCCTACAGGGGCTACGAGCAGTACGTC. Its protein product is CASSYSYRGYEQYV.

The chain employs TRBV7-9 and TRBJ2-6; D is ambiguous. V was cut by 5 bases and J by 0 bases, with 8 bases left in between. The length of the CDR3 is 15 residues. CDR1 is SEHNR and CDR2 is FQNEAQ in the germline V gene (reference sequence). The CDR3 loop is CASSPPPSGANVLTF. CDR3 nucleotide sequence: TGTGCCAGCAGCCCTCCCCCCTCTGGGGCCAACGTCCTGACTTTC.

This sequence joins TRBV2 and TRBJ1-3; TRBD1 matches at 7 bases. Germline CDR1 reads SNHLY; CDR2 reads FYNNEI. The CDR3 is 15 amino acids. V was clipped by 8 bases and J by 0 bases; unmatched bases: 7. The CDR3 region is CASSGGTNSGNTIYF. CDR3 nucleotide sequence: TGTGCCAGCTCAGGGGGGACCAACTCTGGAAACACCATATATTTT.

This clone is a singleton in its sample. The rearrangement joins TRBV30 to TRBJ2-2; no clear D. CDR3 length equals 12 residues. The V gene lost 4 bases and the J gene lost 3 bases, with 6 bases spanning the gap. CDR1 is GTSNPN, CDR2 SVGIG, per germline (reference sequence). Here the CDR3 DNA reads TGTGCCTGGAATCCATACACCGGGGAGCTGTTTTTT. This translates into CAWNPYTGELFF.

The chain is built from TRBV30 and TRBJ2-3, with a tentative D call TRBD1 (5 bases). Germline CDR1 and CDR2: GTSNPN and SVGIG (reference sequence). The CDR3 contains 15 residues. The ends were cut back, 0 bases at V and 2 bases at J, with 12 bases in the middle. The CDR3 loop is CAWSVLVGLTDTQYF. Here the CDR3 DNA reads TGTGCCTGGAGTGTACTTGTGGGGCTCACAGATACGCAGTATTTT. Combining the CDR3 with reference TRBV30 and TRBJ2-3 gives the whole variable domain SQTIHQWPATLVQPVGSPLSLECTVEGTSNPNLYWYRQAAGRGLQLLFYSVGIGQISSEVPQNLSASRPQDRQFILSSKKLLLSDSGFYLCAWSVLVGLTDTQYFGPGTRLTVL.

J is TRBJ1-5 and V is TRBV14; D perhaps matches TRBD1 (5 bases). This CDR3 spans 16 amino acids. The V gene lost 0 bases and the J gene lost 0 bases, with 9 bases spanning the gap. Germline V gene sequence: CDR1 SGHDN, CDR2 FVKESK. The CDR3 loop is CASSQEGGNSNQPQHF. CDR3 DNA sequence: TGTGCCAGCAGCCAAGAGGGGGGAAATAGCAATCAGCCCCAGCATTTT.

The V gene is TRBV19, the J gene TRBJ2-7; D remains unclear. CDR1 is LNHDA, CDR2 SQIVND, per germline (reference sequence). The CDR3 covers 13 residues. Trimming removed 5 bases at V and 2 bases at J, with 10 bases between. In DNA form, the CDR3 reads TGTGCCAGTAGTCTGGCAGAAACCTACGAGCAGTACTTC. Its translation: CASSLAETYEQYF.

The chain carries TRBV5-1 and TRBJ1-5, with 9 bases fitting TRBD1. Per the germline V gene, CDR1 is SGHRS and CDR2 is YFSETQ. With V trimmed by 4 bases and J by 6 bases, 5 bases remained unmatched. This CDR3 spans 14 amino acids. DNA of the CDR3: TGCGCCAGCAGCACCGGGACAGGGAGTCAGCCCCAGCATTTT. Residues: CASSTGTGSQPQHF. Using reference TRBV5-1 and TRBJ1-5 for the parts outside the CDR3, the full variable domain is KAGVTQTPRYLIKTRGQQVTLSCSPISGHRSVSWYQQTPGQGLQFLFEYFSETQRNKGNFPGRFSGRQFSNSRSEMNVSTLELGDSALYLCASSTGTGSQPQHFGDGTRLSIL.

The chain has TRBV4-2 and TRBJ1-5, with D possibly matching TRBD1 (5 bases). Germline CDR1 and CDR2: LGHNA and YNFKEQ. V gave up 0 bases and J gave up 6 bases, with 12 bases separating them. The CDR3 covers 15 residues. CDR3: CASSQELWGGQPQHF. CDR3 coding DNA: TGTGCCAGCAGCCAAGAACTATGGGGGGGTCAGCCCCAGCATTTT.